The 19 T cell receptor beta chains given below trace back to one sample, sequenced in a study of blood T cells in healthy people across ages. Sample-barcoded 5' priming and a J-beta primer mix drove a second PCR of about 6 to 12 cycles. TCRdb re-derived calls from the 5' RACE reads in MiXCR, one entry per CDR3 protein. The sample lists approximately 800,000 distinct CDR3 sequences; about 53% were seen once. Material: blood. The receptor set was obtained from a man older than 75 in good health.

The chain combines TRBV6-1 with TRBJ2-1; perhaps TRBD1 as D (5 bases). Trimming removed 6 bases from V and 0 bases from J, with 21 bases in between. Germline CDR1 reads MNHNS; CDR2 reads SASEGT. The CDR3 runs to 18 residues. CDR3 in amino acids: CASSAFFQGQSSYNEQFF. Here the CDR3 DNA reads TGTGCCAGCAGCGCTTTCTTTCAGGGTCAGAGCTCCTACAATGAGCAGTTCTTC.

This clonotype has more than one count but fewer than ten. The chain couples TRBV21-1 to TRBJ2-5; the table's D call TRBD2 went unverified against the DNA. TRBV21-1 is described as a pseudogene. The CDR3 runs 16 residues. CDR3 loop: CASKKGAEDPQETQYF. The CDR3 DNA reads TGTGCCAGCAAAAAAGGTGCAGAGGACCCCCAAGAGACCCAGTACTTC.

In this sample, this clonotype turned up a few times. Here the CDR3 reads CASSPGTGNSGANVLTF. CDR3 coding DNA: TGTGCCAGCTCACCCGGGACAGGGAACTCTGGGGCCAACGTCCTGACTTTC. V and J are TRBV18 and TRBJ2-6, with 9 bases lining up with TRBD1. Trimming removed 3 bases from V and 0 bases from J; junction bases left unmatched: 3. The CDR3 totals 17 residues. Germline V gene sequence: CDR1 KGHSH, CDR2 LQKENI.

The sample holds one count of this clonotype. The rearrangement joins TRBV29-1 to TRBJ2-7; D possibly corresponds to TRBD2 (7 bases). CDR1 is SQVTM and CDR2 is ANQGSEA in the germline V gene. The CDR3 is made up of 11 amino acids. In nucleotides, the CDR3 is TGCACCGCAGGGGAGGGCAATGAGCAGTACTTC. Translation: CTAGEGNEQYF.

The gene calls are TRBV27 and TRBJ1-1; no clear D. The V gene's germline CDR1 is MNHEY and CDR2 SMNVEV (reference sequence). The length of the CDR3 is 13 residues. Trimming shortened V by 2 bases and J by 5 bases, and 9 bases separated the two germline ends. The CDR3 DNA reads as TGTGCCAGCAGTTTAATGGGTTGGACTGAAGCTTTCTTT. It yields the protein CASSLMGWTEAFF.

This clonotype was picked up one time. The chain links TRBV27 to TRBJ2-6; D is perhaps TRBD1 (5 bases). This CDR3 is 18 amino acids long. Trimming left V 5 bases short and J 0 bases short, with 17 bases between. The germline V gene has CDR1 MNHEY and CDR2 SMNVEV (reference sequence). The DNA of the CDR3 is TGTGCCAGCAGTCCGGTACCCCCAGGGCCCTCTGGGGCCAACGTCCTGACTTTC. As protein: CASSPVPPGPSGANVLTF.

V and J are TRBV2 and TRBJ2-7; a weak D match, TRBD2 (6 bases). Trimming cost V 4 bases and J 5 bases, with 15 bases left between them. There are 14 residues in the CDR3. In germline, CDR1 is SNHLY, CDR2 FYNNEI. CDR3 nucleotides: TGTGCCAGCAGTGCCACGGGACTCCCTGACGAGCAGTACTTC. Its protein product is CASSATGLPDEQYF.

V is TRBV7-6 and J is TRBJ1-6; D is ambiguous. The CDR3 totals 13 residues. Germline V gives CDR1 SGHVS, CDR2 FNYEAQ. V gave up 2 bases and J gave up 10 bases, with 9 bases separating them. The CDR3 DNA reads as TGTGCCAGCAGCTTATTCAGTGGGTCACCCCTCCACTTT. Its translation is CASSLFSGSPLHF.

This rearrangement joins TRBV3-1 to TRBJ2-4; D not resolved. The V gene's germline CDR1 is LGHDT and CDR2 YNNKEL (reference sequence). Trimming took 1 base from V and 13 from J, leaving 11 bases between them. The CDR3 sequence is 12 residues long. The CDR3 here is CASSQGRAGQYF. The DNA for the CDR3 is TGTGCCAGCAGCCAAGGCCGGGCCGGGCAGTACTTC.

This clonotype was found a few times. This sequence joins TRBV5-1 and TRBJ2-1; a weak D match, TRBD2 (6 bases). The CDR3 has 15 residues. Germline lookup yields CDR1 SGHRS and CDR2 YFSETQ. The V end lost 2 bases, the J end lost 0 bases, and 9 bases lay between the germline ends. The chain's CDR3 is CASSFGSLSYNEQFF. The CDR3 DNA reads TGCGCCAGCAGCTTCGGGAGTCTCTCCTACAATGAGCAGTTCTTC. The entire variable domain, with the rest obtained from reference TRBV5-1 and TRBJ2-1, is as follows: KAGVTQTPRYLIKTRGQQVTLSCSPISGHRSVSWYQQTPGQGLQFLFEYFSETQRNKGNFPGRFSGRQFSNSRSEMNVSTLELGDSALYLCASSFGSLSYNEQFFGPGTRLTVL.

The chain recombines TRBV12-3 or TRBV12-4 with TRBJ2-4; 7 nucleotides agree with TRBD1. The DNA end is a closer match to TRBJ2-7, so the J assignment may be wrong. This CDR3 comprises 13 residues. CDR3 protein: CASKTGSAGEQYF. Here the CDR3 DNA reads TGTGCCAGCAAGACAGGGTCGGCGGGCGAGCAGTACTTC.

The chain joins TRBV27 to TRBJ2-7, with a possible D match to TRBD1 (6 bases). The CDR3 spans 15 residues. The V gene's germline CDR1 is MNHEY and CDR2 SMNVEV (reference sequence). Trimming left V 6 bases short and J 1 base short, with 16 bases between. The CDR3 nucleotides read TGTGCCAGCAGCTCCTTCGTCACAGGGTCCTACGAGCAGTACTTC. Translation gives CASSSFVTGSYEQYF.

The chain employs TRBV6-6 and TRBJ2-3; 9 nucleotides agree with TRBD2. Germline loops: CDR1 MNHNY, CDR2 SVGAGI (reference sequence). V gave up 8 bases and J gave up 1 base; unmatched junction bases: 4. This CDR3 has 14 residues. The CDR3 here is CASRREGGTDTQYF. The DNA of the CDR3 is TGTGCCAGCCGGCGGGAGGGAGGCACAGATACGCAGTATTTT.

The CDR3 reads CSASTRNEQFF. The CDR3 nucleotides are TGCAGTGCTTCGACCCGTAATGAGCAGTTCTTC. The chain recombines TRBV20-1 with TRBJ2-1; D is undetermined. The length of the CDR3 is 11 residues. CDR1 and CDR2 from the germline V gene are DFQATT and SNEGSKA (reference sequence). V lost 5 bases, J lost 7 bases, and 9 bases lay in between.

The table lists this clonotype with a few counts. The rearrangement joins TRBV28 to TRBJ2-7; TRBD1 is a possible D gene (6 bases). Germline values: CDR1 MDHEN, CDR2 SYDVKM. V lost 4 bases to trimming and J lost 4 bases, with 23 bases between them. This CDR3 comprises 17 residues. The CDR3 DNA sequence: TGTGCCAGCAGTTCCCCTTCCTCAGGGGATAGATGGTACGAGCAGTACTTC. It translates to CASSSPSSGDRWYEQYF. Based on the CDR3 plus reference TRBV28 and TRBJ2-7, the full variable domain is DVKVTQSSRYLVKRTGEKVFLECVQDMDHENMFWYRQDPGLGLRLIYFSYDVKMKEKGDIPEGYSVSREKKERFSLILESASTNQTSMYLCASSSPSSGDRWYEQYFGPGTRLTVT.

Turning to this clonotype: Compared with germline, one end of the junction differs, possibly owing to a read error. CDR3 in amino acids: CASGGQQVGYNEQVF. The CDR3 nucleotides are TGTGCCAGCGGGGGGCAACAGGTGGGCTACAATGAGCAGGTCTTC. The chain has TRBV25-1 and TRBJ2-1; either TRBD1 or TRBD2 may supply D (6 bases each). This CDR3 comprises 15 residues. Germline loops: CDR1 MGHDK, CDR2 SYGVNS.

The V gene is TRBV5-1, the J gene TRBJ2-7; 8 nucleotides align to TRBD2. The V gene's germline CDR1 is SGHRS and CDR2 YFSETQ. V shed 4 bases and J 6 bases; nucleotides not matched to a gene: 15. CDR3 length: 16 residues. This chain's CDR3 is CASSMMGRAGEGEQYF. CDR3 DNA: TGCGCCAGCAGCATGATGGGACGAGCGGGAGAAGGCGAGCAGTACTTC.

This clonotype was counted a few times. The chain recombines TRBV11-2 with TRBJ1-3; tentatively, D is TRBD1 (6 bases). Germline loops: CDR1 SGHAT, CDR2 FQNNGV. The CDR3 is made up of 18 amino acids. Trimming took off 5 bases at V and 4 bases at J, with 24 bases between the two ends. CDR3 amino acids: CASSRLGVLGDKGNTIYF. The CDR3 DNA is TGTGCCAGCAGCCGGCTGGGAGTTCTCGGGGACAAAGGAAACACCATATATTTT.

This clonotype was seen more than once but under ten times. The rearrangement links TRBV3-1 to TRBJ2-3, with 7 bases aligning to TRBD2. Germline V gives CDR1 LGHDT, CDR2 YNNKEL (reference sequence). V dropped 5 bases and J dropped 2; count of bases not matched to a gene: 10. This CDR3 spans 16 amino acids. For the CDR3, the DNA is TGTGCCAGCAGCAGGTGGCTAGCGGCTTCCACAGATACGCAGTATTTT. Residues: CASSRWLAASTDTQYF.